This entry lists 27 T cell receptor beta chains sequenced from one sample in a study of regulatory T cells in long-lasting Graves disease. Construction of TCR beta libraries relied on iRepertoire HTBI primers and on Arm-PCR targeting CDR3 regions. TCRdb itself ran the multiplex PCR reads through MiXCR, one entry per CDR3 protein. The sample has about 560,000 distinct CDR3 sequences, more than 15% seen once. Time point: newly diagnosed GD, antithyroid drugs for less than 3 months. TCR sequences were obtained from RNA taken from PBMCs. This sample also belongs to another study, concerning T cells in Graves' hyperthyroidism and ophthalmopathy.

The sequenced sample was peripheral blood mononuclear cells (PBMCs), obtained at new diagnosis, from a patient treated with antithyroid drugs. Source of these receptors: a man in his late teens or twenties with Graves disease.

A word on this clonotype: Being one base from a much bigger clone, this may be a read error. This chain joins TRBV12-3 or TRBV12-4 and TRBJ1-1; the D gene is possibly TRBD1 (6 bases). The CDR3 has 14 residues. V was pared by 3 bases and J by 11 bases, with 19 bases between. The CDR3, as DNA: TGTGCCAGCAGTTTCGAAGAGCGGCAAAGGGGGGCTTTCTTT. This sequence encodes CASSFEERQRGAFF.

The rearrangement uses TRBV10-3 and TRBJ2-1; no definite D call. CDR3 length: 13 amino acids. Per germline, CDR1 ENHRY and CDR2 SYGVKD. V lost 0 bases, J lost 8 bases, and 8 bases lay in between. The chain's CDR3 is CAISESSTHEQFF. In nucleotides, the CDR3 is TGTGCCATCAGTGAGTCAAGCACGCATGAGCAGTTCTTC.

This clonotype was seen repeatedly, ten times or more. The J gene is TRBJ2-7, the V gene TRBV11-3; D gene ambiguous. The CDR3 sequence is 12 residues long. In germline, CDR1 is SGHNT, CDR2 YENEEA. Trimming shortened V by 5 bases and J by 6 bases, and 11 bases separated the two germline ends. CDR3 in DNA: TGTGCCAGCAGCCAGACGGCTTCCGAGCAGTACTTC. Translating gives CASSQTASEQYF.

This clonotype was detected many times. V is TRBV28 and J is TRBJ2-5, with 12 bases identical to TRBD2. V gave up 3 bases and J gave up 0 bases; unmatched junction bases: 5. This CDR3 spans 17 amino acids. Germline V gene data show CDR1 as MDHEN and CDR2 as SYDVKM. The chain's CDR3 is CASSFLTSGSHQETQYF. For the CDR3, the DNA is TGTGCCAGCAGTTTCCTGACTAGCGGGAGCCACCAAGAGACCCAGTACTTC.

This clonotype has a count of ten or more. J is TRBJ2-1 and V is TRBV5-1; 7 nucleotides agree with TRBD2. This CDR3 comprises 17 residues. Germline CDR1 and CDR2: SGHRS and YFSETQ. Unmatched junction bases numbered 11, after V lost 0 bases and J lost 5 bases. The CDR3 protein is CASSLEGSGAGDNEQFF. The DNA of the CDR3 is TGCGCCAGCAGCTTGGAAGGGAGCGGCGCGGGGGACAATGAGCAGTTCTTC.

Ten or more counts support this clonotype. The genes are TRBV28 and TRBJ1-2; 9 nucleotides agree with TRBD1. With 7 bases clipped from V and 2 bases from J, the junction kept 8 bases outside the gene matches. CDR3 length equals 15 residues. Germline CDR1 and CDR2: MDHEN and SYDVKM. CDR3 DNA: TGTGCCAGCATTCTTTCGGGGACAGGGAACTATGGCTACACCTTC. This codes for CASILSGTGNYGYTF.

This clonotype has ten or more counts. The CDR3 loop reads CASSREGGSDEQYF. DNA for the CDR3: TGTGCCAGCAGCCGGGAGGGCGGTTCCGACGAGCAGTACTTC. The rearrangement uses TRBV12-3 or TRBV12-4 and TRBJ2-7, with 8 bases matching TRBD2. The CDR3 covers 14 residues. The V and J ends lost 6 bases and 5 bases, in that order; junction bases with no gene match: 9.

The V and J genes are TRBV15 and TRBJ1-5; a weak D match, TRBD1 (5 bases). Germline V lookup: CDR1 LNHNV, CDR2 YYDKDF (reference sequence). V was clipped by 1 base and J by 7 bases, with 14 bases between them. The length of the CDR3 is 15 residues. The CDR3 DNA follows: TGTGCCACCAGCAGAGTCCGGGGGGGGTGGCAGCCCCAGCATTTT. The encoded protein is CATSRVRGGWQPQHF.

There are many counts of this clonotype. This chain links TRBV11-1 with TRBJ2-1, with D perhaps TRBD1 (5 bases). Trimming shortened V by 2 bases and J by 2 bases, and 7 bases separated the two germline ends. This CDR3 is built from 14 residues. Germline CDR1 and CDR2: SGHAT and FQDESV (reference sequence). CDR3 DNA sequence: TGTGCCAGCAGCTTAAGGGGTACCTACAATGAGCAGTTCTTC. Residues: CASSLRGTYNEQFF.

The V call is TRBV4-1, the J call TRBJ2-3, with TRBD2 identical over 13 bases. V lost 5 bases to trimming and J lost 2 bases; unmatched junction nucleotides: 4. Germline V gene sequence: CDR1 MGHRA, CDR2 YSYEKL. The CDR3 totals 16 residues. The CDR3 here is CASSRTSGRSTDTQYF. CDR3 bases: TGCGCCAGCAGCAGGACTAGCGGGAGATCCACAGATACGCAGTATTTT.

Comments on this clonotype: This could be a read error, since a much larger clone is one nucleotide away. DNA for the CDR3: TGCGCCAGCGCCAGCGGACTCTATTCCAGCTCCTACGGGCAGTACTTC. Translated, it gives CASASGLYSSSYGQYF. This chain uses TRBV5-1 with TRBJ2-7; possibly TRBD2 for D (5 bases). The CDR3 spans 16 residues. Per germline, CDR1 SGHRS and CDR2 YFSETQ.

V usage is TRBV20-1 and J usage is TRBJ2-7; 8 bases agree with TRBD2. This CDR3 contains 16 residues. Germline V gene data show CDR1 as DFQATT and CDR2 as SNEGSKA (reference sequence). V trimming: 1 base; J trimming: 4 bases; junction bases outside the gene matches: 12. CDR3 sequence: CSARAGLAGATYEQYF. The CDR3 coding sequence is TGCAGTGCTAGAGCGGGGCTAGCGGGTGCCACTTACGAGCAGTACTTC.

The chain combines TRBV27 with TRBJ2-7; 9 nucleotides align to TRBD1. The ends lost 8 bases at V and 0 bases at J; junction bases unmatched: 17. This CDR3 is built from 18 residues. CDR1 MNHEY and CDR2 SMNVEV come from the germline V gene (reference sequence). Here the CDR3 DNA reads TGTGCCAGCCCACCTTTATGGGACAGGGTAAATATCTCCTACGAGCAGTACTTC. The encoded protein is CASPPLWDRVNISYEQYF.

V usage is TRBV11-1 and J usage is TRBJ2-5; D is perhaps TRBD1 (5 bases). V was trimmed by 1 base and J by 4 bases, leaving 10 bases between them. Germline CDR1 and CDR2: SGHAT and FQDESV (reference sequence). The CDR3 runs to 14 residues. The chain's CDR3 is CASSLEGSGETQYF. The CDR3 DNA follows: TGTGCCAGCAGCTTAGAGGGGTCAGGAGAGACCCAGTACTTC.

This clonotype was recorded many times. J is TRBJ2-2 and V is TRBV28; D remains ambiguous. Germline lookup yields CDR1 MDHEN and CDR2 SYDVKM. The germline V and J ends were trimmed by 6 bases and 3 bases, with 5 bases remaining between them. This CDR3 has 12 residues. The CDR3 nucleotides are TGTGCCAGCAGCCCTTACACCGGGGAGCTGTTTTTT. Translated: CASSPYTGELFF.

This clonotype has ten or more counts. The chain joins TRBV25-1 to TRBJ2-3, with a weak D call TRBD1 (6 bases). The ends were cut back, 11 bases at V and 2 bases at J, with 20 bases in the middle. Germline CDR1 and CDR2: MGHDK and SYGVNS. The CDR3 spans 15 residues. CDR3 DNA: TGTGCCGGGAACAGGGTTCCCACACTCACAGATACGCAGTATTTT. Protein: CAGNRVPTLTDTQYF.

This clonotype has just a few counts. In DNA form, the CDR3 reads TGCGCCAGCAGCTTTCAAGGACTAGCAGGCGAGACCCAGTACTTC. It yields the protein CASSFQGLAGETQYF. This chain connects TRBV5-1 to TRBJ2-5, with TRBD2 identical over 8 bases. The CDR3 contains 15 residues. Germline-derived CDR1 and CDR2 are SGHRS and YFSETQ. The V and J ends lost 2 bases and 5 bases, in that order; junction bases with no gene match: 8.

This clonotype was counted many times. The CDR3 sequence: CSVFPENTDTQYF. The CDR3 nucleotides read TGCAGCGTTTTCCCCGAAAACACAGATACGCAGTATTTT. The chain joins TRBV29-1 to TRBJ2-3; D is uncertain. The V and J ends lost 5 bases and 2 bases respectively, with 11 bases between them. The length of the CDR3 is 13 residues. Germline V lookup: CDR1 SQVTM, CDR2 ANQGSEA.

This clonotype has ten or more counts. The chain combines TRBV12-3 or TRBV12-4 with TRBJ1-4; perhaps TRBD1 as D (5 bases). The CDR3 has 15 amino acids. Trimming took 4 bases from V and 0 from J, leaving 9 bases between them. DNA of the CDR3: TGTGCCAGCAGTTGGGGGGGAGCAACTAATGAAAAACTGTTTTTT. It translates to CASSWGGATNEKLFF.

This clonotype was picked up a small number of times. The rearrangement links TRBV15 to TRBJ2-5; D gene ambiguous. CDR1 and CDR2 from the germline V gene are LNHNV and YYDKDF (reference sequence). The CDR3 runs to 14 residues. V lost 0 bases and J lost 1, with 6 bases in between. The CDR3 bases are TGTGCCACCAGCAGAGATCATTTCCAAGAGACCCAGTACTTC. Protein product: CATSRDHFQETQYF. Together with reference TRBV15 and TRBJ2-5, the CDR3 gives the full variable domain: DAMVIQNPRYQVTQFGKPVTLSCSQTLNHNVMYWYQQKSSQAPKLLFHYYDKDFNNEADTPDNFQSRRPNTSFCFLDIRSPGLGDTAMYLCATSRDHFQETQYFGPGTRLLVL.

This clonotype was seen repeatedly, ten times or more. The chain employs TRBV6-5 and TRBJ2-2, with D tentatively TRBD2 (5 bases). Trimming left V 2 bases short and J 8 bases short, with 12 bases between. This CDR3 contains 14 residues. Looked up from germline, CDR1 is MNHEY and CDR2 is SVGAGI. The CDR3 DNA is TGTGCCAGCAGTTACGCGAATCCGGGAGGGGAGCTGTTTTTT. It yields the protein CASSYANPGGELFF.

Many counts were recorded for this clonotype. This chain links TRBV14 with TRBJ2-7; the match to TRBD1 covers 8 bases. Germline V gives CDR1 SGHDN, CDR2 FVKESK. CDR3 length equals 15 residues. The ends lost 1 base at V and 0 bases at J; junction bases unmatched: 2. The CDR3 here is CASSQGQGHSYEQYF. In nucleotides, the CDR3 is TGTGCCAGCAGCCAAGGACAGGGGCACTCCTACGAGCAGTACTTC.

In its sample, this clonotype was seen many times. V is TRBV12-3 or TRBV12-4 and J is TRBJ2-7; 7 bases map to TRBD1. This CDR3 is built from 14 residues. Trimming cost V 8 bases and J 5 bases; bases outside gene matches: 12. The CDR3 bases are TGTGCCAGCGGACAGGTTACGAATCGCCACGAGCAGTACTTC. Translation: CASGQVTNRHEQYF.

The rearrangement uses TRBV6-2 or TRBV6-3 and TRBJ2-1, with a possible D match to TRBD2 (6 bases). Trimming left V 6 bases short and J 0 bases short, with 15 bases between. The CDR3 has 16 residues. Germline assignment: CDR1 MNHEY and CDR2 SVGEGT. CDR3 bases: TGTGCCAGCAGCTCCGAGGGACTTAACTCCTACAATGAGCAGTTCTTC. Its translation is CASSSEGLNSYNEQFF.

This clonotype was counted ten times or more. The chain carries TRBV20-1 and TRBJ1-1, with 7 bases identical to TRBD1. The CDR3 is 14 residues long. The germline V gene encodes CDR1 DFQATT and CDR2 SNEGSKA (reference sequence). V gave up 7 bases and J gave up 8 bases; unmatched junction bases: 16. CDR3 sequence: CSVSRTGTAPEAFF. The CDR3 bases are TGCAGTGTATCGAGGACCGGGACAGCCCCAGAAGCTTTCTTT.

The chain is built from TRBV18 and TRBJ1-3; D gene ambiguous. The CDR3 contains 17 residues. Germline CDR1 reads KGHSH; CDR2 reads LQKENI. V was cut by 5 bases and J by 4 bases, with 21 bases left in between. CDR3 nucleotide sequence: TGTGCCAGCTCAACAACCCGGTTGGCCCTCCTCGGAAACACCATATATTTT. As protein: CASSTTRLALLGNTIYF.

This clonotype was recorded a few times. The chain recombines TRBV7-6 with TRBJ2-7; D remains ambiguous. Germline assignment: CDR1 SGHVS and CDR2 FNYEAQ. The germline V and J ends were trimmed by 1 base and 2 bases, with 18 bases remaining between them. The CDR3 is 17 amino acids. DNA for the CDR3: TGTGCCAGCAGCTTAGGGTCCGGATTAGGCGTCGCCTACGAGCAGTACTTC. Encoded protein: CASSLGSGLGVAYEQYF. Complete variable domain (other parts from reference TRBV7-6 and TRBJ2-7): GAGVSQSPRYKVTKRGQDVALRCDPISGHVSLYWYRQALGQGPEFLTYFNYEAQQDKSGLPNDRFSAERPEGSISTLTIQRTEQRDSAMYRCASSLGSGLGVAYEQYFGPGTRLTVT.